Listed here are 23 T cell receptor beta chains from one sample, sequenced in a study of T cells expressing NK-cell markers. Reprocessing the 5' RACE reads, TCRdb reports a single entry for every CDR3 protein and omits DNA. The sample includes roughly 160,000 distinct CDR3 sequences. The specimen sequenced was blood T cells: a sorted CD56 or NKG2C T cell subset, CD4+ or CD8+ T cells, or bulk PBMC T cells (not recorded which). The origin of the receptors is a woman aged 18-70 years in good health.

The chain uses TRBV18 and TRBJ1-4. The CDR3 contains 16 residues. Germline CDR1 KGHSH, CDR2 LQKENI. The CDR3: CASSPLKQLRDEKLFF. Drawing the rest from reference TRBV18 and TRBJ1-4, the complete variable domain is NAGVMQNPRHLVRRRGQEARLRCSPMKGHSHVYWYRQLPEEGLKFMVYLQKENIIDESGMPKERFSAEFPKEGPSILRIQQVVRGDSAAYFCASSPLKQLRDEKLFFGSGTQLSVL.

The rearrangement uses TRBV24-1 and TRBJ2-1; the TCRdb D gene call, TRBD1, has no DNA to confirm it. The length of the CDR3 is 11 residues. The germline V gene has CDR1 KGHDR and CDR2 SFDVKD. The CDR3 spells CATAQRGEQFF.

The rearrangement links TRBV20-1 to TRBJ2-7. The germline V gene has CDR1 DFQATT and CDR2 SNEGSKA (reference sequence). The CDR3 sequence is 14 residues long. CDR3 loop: CSAFNAGGSSEQYF.

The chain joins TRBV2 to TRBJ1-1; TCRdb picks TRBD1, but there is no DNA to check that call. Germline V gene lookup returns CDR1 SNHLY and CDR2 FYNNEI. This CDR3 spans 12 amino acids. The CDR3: CASSVGDRGAFF.

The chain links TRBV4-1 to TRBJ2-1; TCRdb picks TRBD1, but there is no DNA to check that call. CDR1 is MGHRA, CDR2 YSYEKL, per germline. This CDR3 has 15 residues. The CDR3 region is CASRHAGQPYNEQFF.

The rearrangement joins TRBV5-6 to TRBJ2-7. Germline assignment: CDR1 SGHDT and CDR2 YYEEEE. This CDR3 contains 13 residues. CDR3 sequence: CASSLDSLYEQYF.

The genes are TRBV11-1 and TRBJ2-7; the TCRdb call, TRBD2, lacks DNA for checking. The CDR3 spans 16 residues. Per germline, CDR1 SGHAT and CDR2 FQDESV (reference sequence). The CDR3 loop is CASSTRKRGLPYEQYF.

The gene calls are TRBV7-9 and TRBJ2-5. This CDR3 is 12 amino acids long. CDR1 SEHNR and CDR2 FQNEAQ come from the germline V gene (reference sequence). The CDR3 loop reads CASSINMETQYF.

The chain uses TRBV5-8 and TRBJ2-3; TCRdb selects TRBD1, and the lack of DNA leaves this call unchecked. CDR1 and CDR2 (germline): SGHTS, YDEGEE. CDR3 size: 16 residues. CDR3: CASSWSGTGGPDTQYF.

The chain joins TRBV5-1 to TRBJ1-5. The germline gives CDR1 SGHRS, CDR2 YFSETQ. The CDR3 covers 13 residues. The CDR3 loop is CASSLGSNQPQHF.

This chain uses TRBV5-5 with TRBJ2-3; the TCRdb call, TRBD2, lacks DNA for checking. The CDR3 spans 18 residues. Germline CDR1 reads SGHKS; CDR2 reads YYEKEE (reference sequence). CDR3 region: CASSLIRLAGGDGDTQYF.

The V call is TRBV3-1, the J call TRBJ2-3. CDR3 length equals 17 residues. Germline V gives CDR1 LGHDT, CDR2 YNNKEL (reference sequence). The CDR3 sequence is CASSPTSGTTGTDTQYF.

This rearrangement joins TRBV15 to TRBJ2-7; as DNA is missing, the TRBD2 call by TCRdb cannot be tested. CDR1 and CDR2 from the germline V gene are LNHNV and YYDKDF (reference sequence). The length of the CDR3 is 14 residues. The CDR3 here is CATSRDTTTHEQYF. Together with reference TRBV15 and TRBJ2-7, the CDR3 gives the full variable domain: DAMVIQNPRYQVTQFGKPVTLSCSQTLNHNVMYWYQQKSSQAPKLLFHYYDKDFNNEADTPDNFQSRRPNTSFCFLDIRSPGLGDTAMYLCATSRDTTTHEQYFGPGTRLTVT.

The CDR3 sequence is CASSKEPRTSGNTGELFF. The chain has TRBV21-1 and TRBJ2-2; TCRdb gives TRBD2 as the D gene, but with no DNA this cannot be confirmed. TRBV21-1 is shown as a pseudogene. The CDR3 consists of 18 residues.

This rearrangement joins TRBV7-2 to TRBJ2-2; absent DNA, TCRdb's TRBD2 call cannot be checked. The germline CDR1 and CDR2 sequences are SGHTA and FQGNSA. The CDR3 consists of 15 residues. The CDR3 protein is CASSLQGTSVGELFF.

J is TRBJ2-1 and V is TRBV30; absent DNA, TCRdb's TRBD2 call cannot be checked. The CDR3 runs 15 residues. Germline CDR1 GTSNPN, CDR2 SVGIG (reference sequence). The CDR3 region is CAWSFLSGRANEQFF.

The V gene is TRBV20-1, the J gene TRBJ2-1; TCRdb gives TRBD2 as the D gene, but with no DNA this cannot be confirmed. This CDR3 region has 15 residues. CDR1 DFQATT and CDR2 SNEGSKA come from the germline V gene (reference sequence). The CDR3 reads CSASGGLAAHNEQFF.

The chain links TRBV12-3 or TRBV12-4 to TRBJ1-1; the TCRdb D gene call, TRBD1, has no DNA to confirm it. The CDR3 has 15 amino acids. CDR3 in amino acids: CASSLGLRGRTEAFF.

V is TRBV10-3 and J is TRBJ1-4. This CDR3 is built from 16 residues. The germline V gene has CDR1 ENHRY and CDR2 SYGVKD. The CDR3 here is CAISDTVIGRNEKLFF.

The CDR3 reads CSARAEGLYEQYF. This rearrangement joins TRBV20-1 to TRBJ2-7. This CDR3 spans 13 amino acids. Germline CDR1 reads DFQATT; CDR2 reads SNEGSKA (reference sequence).

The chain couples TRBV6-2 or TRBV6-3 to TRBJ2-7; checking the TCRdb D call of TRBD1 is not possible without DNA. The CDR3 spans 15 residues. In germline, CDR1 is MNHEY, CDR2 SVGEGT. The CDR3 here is CASSYINREAYEQYF.

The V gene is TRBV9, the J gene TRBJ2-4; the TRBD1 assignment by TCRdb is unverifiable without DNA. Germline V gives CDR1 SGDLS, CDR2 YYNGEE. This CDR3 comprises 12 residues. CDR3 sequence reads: CASSAEGRIQYF.

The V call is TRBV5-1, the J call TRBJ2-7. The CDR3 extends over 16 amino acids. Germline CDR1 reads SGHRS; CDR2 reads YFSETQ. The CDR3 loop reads CASSLVTIRGSYEQYF. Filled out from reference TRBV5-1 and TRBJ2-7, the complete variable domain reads KAGVTQTPRYLIKTRGQQVTLSCSPISGHRSVSWYQQTPGQGLQFLFEYFSETQRNKGNFPGRFSGRQFSNSRSEMNVSTLELGDSALYLCASSLVTIRGSYEQYFGPGTRLTVT.